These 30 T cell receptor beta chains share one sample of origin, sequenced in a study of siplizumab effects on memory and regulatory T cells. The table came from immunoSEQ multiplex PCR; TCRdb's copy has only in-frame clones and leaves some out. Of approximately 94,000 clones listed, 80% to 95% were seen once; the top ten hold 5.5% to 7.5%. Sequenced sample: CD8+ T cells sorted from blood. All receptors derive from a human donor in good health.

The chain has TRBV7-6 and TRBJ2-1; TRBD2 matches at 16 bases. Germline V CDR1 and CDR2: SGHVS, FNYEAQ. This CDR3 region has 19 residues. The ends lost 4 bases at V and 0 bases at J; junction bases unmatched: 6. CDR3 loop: CASSSGTSGGAGSYNEQFF. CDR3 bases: TGTGCCAGCAGCTCCGGGACTAGCGGGGGGGCGGGCTCCTACAATGAGCAGTTCTTC.

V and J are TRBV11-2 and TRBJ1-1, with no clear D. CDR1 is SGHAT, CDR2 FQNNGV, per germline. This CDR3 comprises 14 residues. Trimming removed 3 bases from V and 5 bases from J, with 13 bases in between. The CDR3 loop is CASSLASGMTEAFF. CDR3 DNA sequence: TGTGCCAGCAGCTTGGCGTCGGGAATGACTGAAGCTTTCTTT.

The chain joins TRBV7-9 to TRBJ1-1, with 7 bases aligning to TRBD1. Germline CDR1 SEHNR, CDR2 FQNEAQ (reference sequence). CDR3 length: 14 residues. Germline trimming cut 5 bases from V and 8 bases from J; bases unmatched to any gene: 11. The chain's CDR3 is CASSHWEGASEAFF. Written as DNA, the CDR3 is TGTGCCAGCAGCCATTGGGAGGGGGCCTCAGAAGCTTTCTTT.

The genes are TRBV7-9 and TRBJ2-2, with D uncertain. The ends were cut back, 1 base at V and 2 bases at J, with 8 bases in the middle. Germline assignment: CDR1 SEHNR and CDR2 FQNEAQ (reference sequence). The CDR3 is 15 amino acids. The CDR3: CASSLGGSNTGELFF. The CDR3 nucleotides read TGTGCCAGCAGCTTAGGTGGCAGCAACACCGGGGAGCTGTTTTTT.

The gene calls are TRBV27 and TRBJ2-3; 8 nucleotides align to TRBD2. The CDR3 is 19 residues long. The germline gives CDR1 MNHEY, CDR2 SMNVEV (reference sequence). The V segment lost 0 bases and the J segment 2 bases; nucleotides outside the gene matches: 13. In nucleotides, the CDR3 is TGTGCCAGCAGTTTATCGAGCCGGTTGGTAGCGGGGACCACAGATACGCAGTATTTT. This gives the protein CASSLSSRLVAGTTDTQYF.

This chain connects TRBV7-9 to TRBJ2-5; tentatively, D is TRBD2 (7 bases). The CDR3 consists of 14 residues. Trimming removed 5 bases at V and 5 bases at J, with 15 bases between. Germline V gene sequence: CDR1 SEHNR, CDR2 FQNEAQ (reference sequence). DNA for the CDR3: TGTGCCAGCAGCCCCCCGGGGGGCGGGGAGACCCAGTACTTC. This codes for CASSPPGGGETQYF. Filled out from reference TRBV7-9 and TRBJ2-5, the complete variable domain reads DTGVSQNPRHKITKRGQNVTFRCDPISEHNRLYWYRQTLGQGPEFLTYFQNEAQLEKSRLLSDRFSAERPKGSFSTLEIQRTEQGDSAMYLCASSPPGGGETQYFGPGTRLLVL.

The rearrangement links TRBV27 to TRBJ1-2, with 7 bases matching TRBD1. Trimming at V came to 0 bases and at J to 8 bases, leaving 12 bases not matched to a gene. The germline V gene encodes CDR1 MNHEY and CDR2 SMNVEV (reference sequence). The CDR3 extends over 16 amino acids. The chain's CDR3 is CASSLSGDMTGPGYTF. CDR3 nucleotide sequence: TGTGCCAGCAGTTTATCCGGAGACATGACAGGGCCCGGCTACACCTTC.

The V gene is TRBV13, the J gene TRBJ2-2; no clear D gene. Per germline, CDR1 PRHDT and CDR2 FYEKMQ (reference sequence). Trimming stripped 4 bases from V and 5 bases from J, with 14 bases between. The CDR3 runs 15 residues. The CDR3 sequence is CASSSRGLGTGELFF. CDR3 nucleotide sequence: TGTGCCAGCAGCTCCCGAGGCCTTGGTACCGGGGAGCTGTTTTTT.

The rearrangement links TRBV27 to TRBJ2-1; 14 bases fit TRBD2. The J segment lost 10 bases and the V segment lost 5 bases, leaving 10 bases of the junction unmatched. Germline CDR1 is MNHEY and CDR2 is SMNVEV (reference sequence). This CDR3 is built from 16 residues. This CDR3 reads CASSPLTSGGAWEQFF. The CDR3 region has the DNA TGTGCCAGCAGTCCCCTGACTAGCGGGGGGGCCTGGGAGCAGTTCTTC.

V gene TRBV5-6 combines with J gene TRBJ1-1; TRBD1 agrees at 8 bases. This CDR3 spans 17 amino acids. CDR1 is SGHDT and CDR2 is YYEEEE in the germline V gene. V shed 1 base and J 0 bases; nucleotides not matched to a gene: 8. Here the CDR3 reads CASSLIQGGPLNTEAFF. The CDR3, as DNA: TGTGCCAGCAGCTTGATACAGGGGGGACCCTTGAACACTGAAGCTTTCTTT.

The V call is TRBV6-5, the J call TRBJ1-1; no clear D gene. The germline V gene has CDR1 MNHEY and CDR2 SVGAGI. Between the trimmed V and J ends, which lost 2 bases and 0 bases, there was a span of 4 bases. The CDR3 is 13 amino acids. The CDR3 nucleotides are TGTGCCAGCAGTTACACCTTGAACACTGAAGCTTTCTTT. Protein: CASSYTLNTEAFF.

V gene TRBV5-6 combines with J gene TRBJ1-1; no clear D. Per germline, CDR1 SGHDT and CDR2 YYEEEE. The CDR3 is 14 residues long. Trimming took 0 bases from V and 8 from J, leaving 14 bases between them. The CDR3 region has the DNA TGTGCCAGCAGCTTGGATCAGGCGCCTCCGGAAGCTTTCTTT. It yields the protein CASSLDQAPPEAFF.

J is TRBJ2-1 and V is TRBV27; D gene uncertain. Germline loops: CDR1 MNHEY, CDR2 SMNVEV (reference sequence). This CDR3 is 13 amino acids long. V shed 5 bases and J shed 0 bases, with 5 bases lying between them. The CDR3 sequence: CASSPLSYNEQFF. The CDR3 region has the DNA TGTGCCAGCAGTCCCCTCTCCTACAATGAGCAGTTCTTC.

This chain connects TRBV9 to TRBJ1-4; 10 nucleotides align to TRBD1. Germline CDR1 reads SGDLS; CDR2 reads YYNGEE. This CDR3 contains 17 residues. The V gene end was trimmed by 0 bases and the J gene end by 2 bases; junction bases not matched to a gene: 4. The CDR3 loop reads CASSVGDRGLTNEKLFF. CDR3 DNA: TGTGCCAGCAGCGTAGGTGACAGGGGGCTCACTAATGAAAAACTGTTTTTT.

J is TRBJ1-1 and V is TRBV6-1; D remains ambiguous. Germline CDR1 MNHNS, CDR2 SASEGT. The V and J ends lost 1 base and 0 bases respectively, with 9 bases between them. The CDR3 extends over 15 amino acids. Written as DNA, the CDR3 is TGTGCCAGCAGTGAAGAGGGCAGCTTGAACACTGAAGCTTTCTTT. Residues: CASSEEGSLNTEAFF.

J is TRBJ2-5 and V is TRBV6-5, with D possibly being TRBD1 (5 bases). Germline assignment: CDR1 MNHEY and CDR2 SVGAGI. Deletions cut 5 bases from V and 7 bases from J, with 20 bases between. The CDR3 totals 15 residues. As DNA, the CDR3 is TGTGCCAGCAGTCGGACGCCTTGGACATCCCGGACCCAGTACTTC. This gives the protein CASSRTPWTSRTQYF.

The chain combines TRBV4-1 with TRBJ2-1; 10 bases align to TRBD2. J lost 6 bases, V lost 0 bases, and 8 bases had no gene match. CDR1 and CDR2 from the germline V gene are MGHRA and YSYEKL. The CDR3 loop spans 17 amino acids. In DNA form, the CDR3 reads TGCGCCAGCAGCCAAGATCCCGCTAGCGGGAGTGGCAATGAGCAGTTCTTC. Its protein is CASSQDPASGSGNEQFF.

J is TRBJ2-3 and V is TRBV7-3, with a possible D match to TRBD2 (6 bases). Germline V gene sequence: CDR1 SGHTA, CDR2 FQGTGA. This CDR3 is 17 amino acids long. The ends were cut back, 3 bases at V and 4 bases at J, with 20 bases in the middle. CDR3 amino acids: CASSFEPWTWGADTQYF. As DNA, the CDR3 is TGTGCCAGCAGCTTTGAACCCTGGACTTGGGGGGCAGATACGCAGTATTTT.

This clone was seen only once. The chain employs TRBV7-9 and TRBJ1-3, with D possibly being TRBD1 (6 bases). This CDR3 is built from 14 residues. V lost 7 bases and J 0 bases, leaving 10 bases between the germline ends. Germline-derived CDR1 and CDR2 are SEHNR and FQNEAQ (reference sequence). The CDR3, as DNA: TGTGCCAGCATGGGGGGCTACTCTGGAAACACCATATATTTT. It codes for CASMGGYSGNTIYF.

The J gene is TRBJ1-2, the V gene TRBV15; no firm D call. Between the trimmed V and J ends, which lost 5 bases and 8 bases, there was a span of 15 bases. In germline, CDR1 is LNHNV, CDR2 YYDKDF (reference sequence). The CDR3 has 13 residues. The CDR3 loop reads CATSLELDGGYTF. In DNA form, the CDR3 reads TGTGCCACCAGCTTGGAGTTGGATGGGGGCTACACCTTC.

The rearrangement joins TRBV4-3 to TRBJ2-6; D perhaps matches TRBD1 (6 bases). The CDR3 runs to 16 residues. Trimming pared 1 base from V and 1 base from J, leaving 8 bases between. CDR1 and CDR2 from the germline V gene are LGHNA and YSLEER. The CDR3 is CASSQAGQSGANVLTF. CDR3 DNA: TGCGCCAGCAGCCAAGCCGGACAGTCTGGGGCCAACGTCCTGACTTTC.

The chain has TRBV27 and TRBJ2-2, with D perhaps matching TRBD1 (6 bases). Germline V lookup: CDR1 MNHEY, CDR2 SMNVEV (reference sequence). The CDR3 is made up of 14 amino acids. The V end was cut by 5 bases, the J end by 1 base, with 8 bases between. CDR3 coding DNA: TGTGCCAGCAGTAGGACAGTGAACACCGGGGAGCTGTTTTTT. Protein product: CASSRTVNTGELFF.

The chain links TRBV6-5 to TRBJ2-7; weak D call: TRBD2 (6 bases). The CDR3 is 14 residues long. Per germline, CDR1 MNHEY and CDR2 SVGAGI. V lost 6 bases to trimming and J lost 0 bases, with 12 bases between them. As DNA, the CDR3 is TGTGCCAGCAGCATAGCGGATAGCTCCTACGAGCAGTACTTC. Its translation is CASSIADSSYEQYF.

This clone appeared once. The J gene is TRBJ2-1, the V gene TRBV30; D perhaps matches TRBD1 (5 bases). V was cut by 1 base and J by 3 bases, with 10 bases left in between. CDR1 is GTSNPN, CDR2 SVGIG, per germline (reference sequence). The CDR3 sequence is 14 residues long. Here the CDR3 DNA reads TGTGCCTGGAGTGAGTGGCAGGGCTACAATGAGCAGTTCTTC. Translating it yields CAWSEWQGYNEQFF.

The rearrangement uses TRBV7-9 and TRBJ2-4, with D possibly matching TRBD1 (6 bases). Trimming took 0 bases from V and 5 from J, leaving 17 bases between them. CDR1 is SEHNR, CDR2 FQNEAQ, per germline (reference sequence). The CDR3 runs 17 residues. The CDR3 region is CASSLARGQGRQNIQYF. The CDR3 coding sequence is TGTGCCAGCAGCTTAGCCCGAGGGCAGGGGCGACAAAACATTCAGTACTTC.

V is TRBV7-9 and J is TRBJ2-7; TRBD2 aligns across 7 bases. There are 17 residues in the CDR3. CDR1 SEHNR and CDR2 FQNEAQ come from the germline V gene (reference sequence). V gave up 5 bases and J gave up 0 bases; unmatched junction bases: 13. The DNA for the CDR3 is TGTGCCAGCAGCGGGAGGGCTGCGGCTTTTAGCTCCTACGAGCAGTACTTC. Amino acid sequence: CASSGRAAAFSSYEQYF.

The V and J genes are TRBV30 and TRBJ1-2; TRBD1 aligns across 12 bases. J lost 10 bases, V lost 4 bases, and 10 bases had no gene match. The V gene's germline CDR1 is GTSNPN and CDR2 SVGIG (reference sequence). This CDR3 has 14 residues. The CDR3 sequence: CAWNEGTGGSVYTF. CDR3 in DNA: TGTGCCTGGAATGAGGGGACAGGGGGCTCTGTCTACACCTTC.

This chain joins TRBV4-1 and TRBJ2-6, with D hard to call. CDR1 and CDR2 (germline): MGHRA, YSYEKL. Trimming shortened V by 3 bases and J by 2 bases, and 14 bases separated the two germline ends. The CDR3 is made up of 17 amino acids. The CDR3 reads CASSHSGSLPGANVLTF. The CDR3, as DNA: TGCGCCAGCAGCCACTCTGGGTCTCTGCCTGGGGCCAACGTCCTGACTTTC.

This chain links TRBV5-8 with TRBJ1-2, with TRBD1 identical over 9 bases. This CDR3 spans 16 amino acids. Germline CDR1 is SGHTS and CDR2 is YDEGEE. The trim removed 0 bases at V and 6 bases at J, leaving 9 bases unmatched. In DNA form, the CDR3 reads TGTGCCAGCAGCTTGGGGGCCGGACAGGGGAGCCATGGCTACACCTTC. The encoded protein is CASSLGAGQGSHGYTF.

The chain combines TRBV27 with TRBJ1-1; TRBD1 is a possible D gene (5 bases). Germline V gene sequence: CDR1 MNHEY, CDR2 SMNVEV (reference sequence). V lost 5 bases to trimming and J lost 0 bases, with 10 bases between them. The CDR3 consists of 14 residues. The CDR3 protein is CASSLEGLNTEAFF. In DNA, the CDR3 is TGTGCCAGCAGTCTGGAGGGGTTGAACACTGAAGCTTTCTTT.